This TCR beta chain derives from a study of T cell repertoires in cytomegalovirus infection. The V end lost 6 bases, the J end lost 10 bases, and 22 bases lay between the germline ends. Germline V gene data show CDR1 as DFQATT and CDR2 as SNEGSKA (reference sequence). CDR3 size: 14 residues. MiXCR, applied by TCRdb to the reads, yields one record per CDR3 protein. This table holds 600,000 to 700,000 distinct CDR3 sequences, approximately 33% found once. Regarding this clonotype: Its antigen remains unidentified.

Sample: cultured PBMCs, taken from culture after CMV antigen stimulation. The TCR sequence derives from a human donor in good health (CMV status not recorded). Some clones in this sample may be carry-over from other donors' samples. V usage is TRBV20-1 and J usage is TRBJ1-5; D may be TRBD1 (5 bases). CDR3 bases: TGCAGTGCCCAGAGGGGCGGCGGCGCCACCCCCCAGCATTTT. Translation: CSAQRGGGATPQHF.